This TCR beta chain emerged from a study of blood T cell repertoires in COVID-19. The table came from immunoSEQ multiplex PCR; TCRdb's copy has only in-frame clones and leaves some out. The data hold some 390,000 clones, with around 92% observed a single time. J gave up 7 bases and V 0 bases, and 6 bases lay outside the gene matches. Germline CDR1 is GTSNPN and CDR2 is SVGIG (reference sequence). CDR3 length: 15 amino acids. The receptor's source is a woman aged 25 to 39 who had recovered from COVID-19. The gene calls are TRBV30 and TRBJ2-1; TRBD1 matches at 10 bases. The sample consisted of PBMCs or T cells enriched from blood (not recorded which). The CDR3: CAWSVRTGGWNEQFF. CDR3 nucleotide sequence: TGTGCCTGGAGTGTACGGACAGGGGGTTGGAATGAGCAGTTCTTC.